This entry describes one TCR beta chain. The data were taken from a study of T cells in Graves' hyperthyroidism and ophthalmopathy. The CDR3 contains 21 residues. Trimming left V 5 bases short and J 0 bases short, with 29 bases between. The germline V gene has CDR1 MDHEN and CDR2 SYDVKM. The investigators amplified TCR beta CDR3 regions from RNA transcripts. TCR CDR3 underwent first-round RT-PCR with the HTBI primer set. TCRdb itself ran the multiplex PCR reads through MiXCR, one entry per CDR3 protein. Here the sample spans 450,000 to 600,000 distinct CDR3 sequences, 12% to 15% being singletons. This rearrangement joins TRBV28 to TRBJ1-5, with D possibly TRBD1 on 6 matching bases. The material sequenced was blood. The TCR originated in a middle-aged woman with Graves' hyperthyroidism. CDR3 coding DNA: TGTGCCAGCAGTACTTCCCGGGGGGCACACCAAAGGCTCTATAGCAATCAGCCCCAGCATTTT. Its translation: CASSTSRGAHQRLYSNQPQHF.